The clone carrying this TCR beta chain is labeled as medium-sized (0.01 to 0.1%). What it binds is unknown. Purified naive CD4+ T cells were depleted of CD25+ Tregs. Notes on the study in general: The TCR gene usage of tumor memory CD4+ T cells clustered together with blood and lymph node memory CD4+ cells and with lymph node naive CD4+ cells.

TRBV12-4/TRBJ1-2 clonotypes were amplified with adaptor-ligated barcode primers. TCRdb redid the calling of the multiplex PCR reads with MiXCR, one entry per CDR3 protein. Here the sample spans some 2,500 distinct CDR3 sequences, about 4.4% being singletons. V trimming: 5 bases; J trimming: 2 bases; junction bases outside the gene matches: 8. This CDR3 is built from 15 residues. Material: naive CD4+ T cells sorted from blood. Subset reported: naive CD4+ T cells, CD4+CD45RA+CD25-. The source is a female donor with breast cancer. V is TRBV12-3 or TRBV12-4 and J is TRBJ1-2; 7 bases are a match to TRBD1. The CDR3, as DNA: TGTGCCAGCAGTCCGCCGGCGGGACAGAACTATGGCTACACCTTC. Encoded protein: CASSPPAGQNYGYTF.